The source of this T cell receptor (beta chain) is a study of T cell responses to AZD1222 COVID-19 vaccine. Study-level points and caveats: Donors were mostly white British, more females; clonal diversity possibly underestimated.

Both about-4-week and about-12-week second-dose recipients were combined. Only in-frame clones appear in the TCRdb table, and some are missing; sequencing was by immunoSEQ multiplex PCR. The top ten clones hold around 4.4% of a sample with about 130,000 clones, roughly 85% of them seen once. Worth noting for this clone: Its antigen is as yet unknown.

The CDR3 length is 14 residues. CDR1 is LNHDA and CDR2 is SQIVND in the germline V gene (reference sequence). Trimming pared 4 bases from V and 2 bases from J, leaving 12 bases between. Here the sequenced sample was peripheral blood, taken 28 days after the second AZD1222 dose. The V gene is TRBV19, the J gene TRBJ2-7, with D unresolved. This clonotype was sampled from an adult who received the AZD1222 COVID-19 vaccine. CDR3 sequence: CASSTQTGPYEQYF. CDR3 DNA: TGTGCCAGTAGTACACAAACCGGGCCCTACGAGCAGTACTTC.